This passage covers 12 T cell receptor beta chains from one sample sequenced in a study of Ad26.COV2.S vaccination and SARS-CoV-2 variants. Profiling relied on immunoSEQ multiplex PCR, and the TCRdb table lists in-frame clones only, not all of them. In the table there are around 400,000 clones, approximately 89% of which are singletons. This sample's treatment: some 20 received Ad26.COV2.S at low or high dose, single or two shots; about 5 received placebo; per-sample allocation not given. Day 63 following the first vaccine or placebo injection was when the samples were taken. Specimen: peripheral blood, collected in a trial of Ad26.COV2.S vaccine versus placebo. The receptors were sampled from a person between 18 and 65 years old who received the Ad26.COV2.S COVID-19 vaccine or a placebo.

This chain joins TRBV9 and TRBJ2-1; D remains unclear. V dropped 1 base and J dropped 0 bases, with 8 bases sitting between them. Per germline, CDR1 SGDLS and CDR2 YYNGEE. The CDR3 totals 15 residues. CDR3 amino acids: CASSVREGSYNEQFF. In DNA form, the CDR3 reads TGTGCCAGCAGCGTAAGGGAAGGCTCCTACAATGAGCAGTTCTTC.

The CDR3 DNA reads as TGTGCCAGCAGCTTAGGTGCATCCAATGAGCAGTTCTTC. This sequence encodes CASSLGASNEQFF. The chain joins TRBV7-9 to TRBJ2-1, with no clear D. The V gene's germline CDR1 is SEHNR and CDR2 FQNEAQ (reference sequence). CDR3 length: 13 amino acids. Trimming shortened V by 1 base and J by 6 bases, and 7 bases separated the two germline ends.

This chain uses TRBV6-5 with TRBJ1-2; D is ambiguous. V shed 11 bases and J shed 3 bases, with 10 bases lying between them. The CDR3 runs to 11 residues. The germline gives CDR1 MNHEY, CDR2 SVGAGI. In DNA form, the CDR3 reads TGTGCCTGCGGGAGGGACTATGGCTACACCTTC. Translating gives CACGRDYGYTF.

The CDR3 DNA sequence: TGTGCCAGCAGCTGGGGGGGAGCCAACTCCTACGAGCAGTACTTC. Its translation: CASSWGGANSYEQYF. J is TRBJ2-7 and V is TRBV4-2; 7 bases align to TRBD2. The CDR3 is 15 residues long. Germline V CDR1 and CDR2: LGHNA, YNFKEQ. With 5 bases clipped from V and 0 bases from J, the junction kept 7 bases outside the gene matches.

The J gene is TRBJ2-4, the V gene TRBV4-3, with D hard to call. V was cut by 0 bases and J by 0 bases, with 9 bases left in between. CDR3 length: 16 amino acids. The V gene's germline CDR1 is LGHNA and CDR2 YSLEER. CDR3 loop: CASSQEWLVAKNIQYF. The CDR3 DNA follows: TGCGCCAGCAGCCAAGAGTGGCTAGTAGCCAAAAACATTCAGTACTTC.

The count of this clone is one. This chain uses TRBV5-1 with TRBJ2-5; D is perhaps TRBD1 (6 bases). V lost 2 bases and J lost 0, with 8 bases in between. Germline V CDR1 and CDR2: SGHRS, YFSETQ. The CDR3 has 14 residues. The CDR3 DNA follows: TGCGCCAGCAGCTTCCAGGGGTACCAAGAGACCCAGTACTTC. Protein: CASSFQGYQETQYF.

The genes are TRBV15 and TRBJ2-5, with D uncertain. Germline assignment: CDR1 LNHNV and CDR2 YYDKDF (reference sequence). V lost 0 bases and J 12 bases, leaving 14 bases between the germline ends. CDR3 size: 13 residues. In DNA, the CDR3 is TGTGCCACCAGCAGAGATCGAGCACAGCCTAAGTACTTC. It translates to CATSRDRAQPKYF.

J is TRBJ1-1 and V is TRBV28; D call uncertain. Trimming cost V 6 bases and J 0 bases, with 14 bases left between them. The CDR3 has 15 amino acids. Germline CDR1 is MDHEN and CDR2 is SYDVKM. CDR3 region: CASSGGGFLNTEAFF. In DNA form, the CDR3 reads TGTGCCAGCAGCGGCGGAGGTTTCTTGAACACTGAAGCTTTCTTT.

The chain is built from TRBV5-4 and TRBJ2-2; the D call may be TRBD1 or TRBD2 (5 bases each). Trimming cost V 2 bases and J 7 bases, with 12 bases left between them. Germline V gives CDR1 SGHNT, CDR2 YYREEE (reference sequence). The CDR3 covers 14 residues. Here the CDR3 reads CASSFTGRVGELFF. CDR3 bases: TGTGCCAGCAGCTTTACGGGACGAGTCGGGGAGCTGTTTTTT.

This chain uses TRBV7-2 with TRBJ2-7, with D unresolved. V was trimmed by 5 bases and J by 3 bases, leaving 11 bases between them. In germline, CDR1 is SGHTA, CDR2 FQGNSA. The CDR3 totals 13 residues. The CDR3 sequence is CASSEQRGYEQYF. The CDR3 DNA follows: TGTGCCAGCAGCGAACAGCGCGGCTACGAGCAGTACTTC.

The CDR3 sequence is CASSPRQGRTDTQYF. CDR3 DNA: TGTGCCAGCAGCCCTCGGCAGGGGCGCACAGATACGCAGTATTTT. V is TRBV5-4 and J is TRBJ2-3; D is possibly TRBD1 (6 bases). The CDR3 is 15 residues long. The ends were cut back, 4 bases at V and 1 base at J, with 13 bases in the middle. Germline lookup yields CDR1 SGHNT and CDR2 YYREEE (reference sequence).

CDR3 DNA sequence: TGTGCCAGCAGCTTCGGGGACTATCCAGGGGGGCAGTTCTTC. Translation: CASSFGDYPGGQFF. The V and J genes are TRBV7-2 and TRBJ2-1, with D perhaps assigned TRBD1 or TRBD2 (7 bases each). Per the germline V gene, CDR1 is SGHTA and CDR2 is FQGNSA. V gave up 3 bases and J gave up 12 bases, with 18 bases separating them. The CDR3 is made up of 14 amino acids.